This T cell receptor (beta chain) was obtained from a study of siplizumab effects on memory and regulatory T cells. This clone was recorded only once. Libraries were prepared by immunoSEQ multiplex PCR; TCRdb keeps only in-frame clonotypes and omits some of them. The sample contains roughly 60,000 clones, approximately 96% of which appear only once. Trimming left V 1 base short and J 2 bases short, with 9 bases between. In germline, CDR1 is LGHNA, CDR2 YSLEER. The CDR3 consists of 14 residues. The sequenced sample was naive CD8+ T cells sorted from blood. V gene TRBV4-3 combines with J gene TRBJ2-7; D possibly corresponds to TRBD2 (7 bases). This clonotype was sampled from a human donor in good health. The CDR3 loop reads CASSQGGGPYEQYF. CDR3 bases: TGCGCCAGCAGCCAAGGCGGGGGCCCCTACGAGCAGTACTTC.